Listed here are 25 T cell receptor beta chains from one sample, sequenced in a study of blood T cell repertoires in COVID-19. The method was immunoSEQ multiplex PCR; TCRdb's version includes in-frame clones alone and lacks a portion of them. The repertoire holds a few hundred thousand clones, around 85% seen once, with 2% to 3% in the top ten. The sequenced sample consisted of PBMCs or T cells enriched from blood (not recorded which). All receptors come from a woman aged 50 to 60 who had recovered from COVID-19.

The chain couples TRBV27 to TRBJ2-3, with 8 bases aligning to TRBD2. CDR3 length equals 13 residues. J lost 8 bases, V lost 2 bases, and 3 bases had no gene match. Germline CDR1 reads MNHEY; CDR2 reads SMNVEV (reference sequence). The CDR3 here is CASSLRGGSTQYF. CDR3 nucleotide sequence: TGTGCCAGCAGTTTACGGGGGGGGAGTACGCAGTATTTT.

This chain uses TRBV7-9 with TRBJ2-1; 9 bases are shared with TRBD2. Germline assignment: CDR1 SEHNR and CDR2 FQNEAQ (reference sequence). This CDR3 region has 16 residues. Trimming at V came to 1 base and at J to 7 bases, leaving 8 bases not matched to a gene. The CDR3 loop is CASSLVAGGPENEQFF. CDR3 nucleotides: TGTGCCAGCAGCTTAGTTGCGGGAGGGCCGGAGAATGAGCAGTTCTTC.

V and J are TRBV18 and TRBJ1-1; D is possibly TRBD1 (5 bases). Trimming took off 3 bases at V and 5 bases at J, with 10 bases between the two ends. The CDR3 loop spans 13 amino acids. Germline V gene sequence: CDR1 KGHSH, CDR2 LQKENI. CDR3 nucleotides: TGTGCCAGCTCACCGAGGGGAGGAACTGAAGCTTTCTTT. Translation gives CASSPRGGTEAFF.

This chain connects TRBV6-5 to TRBJ1-2, with D possibly being TRBD1 (6 bases). V was pared by 4 bases and J by 7 bases, with 19 bases between. CDR3 size: 15 residues. CDR1 is MNHEY and CDR2 is SVGAGI in the germline V gene. The CDR3 loop reads CASSSHLGTSGGYTF. For the CDR3, the DNA is TGTGCCAGCAGTTCTCATCTCGGGACATCGGGTGGCTACACCTTC.

The V and J genes are TRBV2 and TRBJ2-1; 7 bases align to TRBD2. V lost 5 bases to trimming and J lost 9 bases; unmatched junction nucleotides: 4. CDR1 SNHLY and CDR2 FYNNEI come from the germline V gene. The CDR3 covers 12 residues. The CDR3 DNA follows: TGTGCCAGCAGTCTCCTAGCGGCTGAGCAGTTCTTC. Its translation: CASSLLAAEQFF.

The chain employs TRBV29-1 and TRBJ2-7, with 7 bases fitting TRBD1. This CDR3 spans 14 amino acids. Germline loops: CDR1 SQVTM, CDR2 ANQGSEA. Trimming at V came to 4 bases and at J to 6 bases, leaving 12 bases not matched to a gene. The CDR3 region is CSVAQTGNRGEQYF. The CDR3 DNA reads TGCAGCGTTGCCCAGACAGGGAATCGTGGCGAGCAGTACTTC.

The count of this clone is one. The V and J genes are TRBV3-1 (or the pseudogene TRBV3-2) and TRBJ2-7; possible D gene TRBD2, 6 bases. Between the trimmed V and J ends, which lost 2 bases and 0 bases, there was a span of 11 bases. This CDR3 is built from 15 residues. Germline V gene data show CDR1 as LGHDT and CDR2 as YNNKEL (reference sequence). CDR3 in DNA: TGTGCCAGCAGCCAATCGGCGGGACGCTCCTACGAGCAGTACTTC. Amino acid sequence: CASSQSAGRSYEQYF.

The chain links TRBV7-2 to TRBJ2-1; D is unresolved. Looked up from germline, CDR1 is SGHTA and CDR2 is FQGNSA. V was pared by 7 bases and J by 5 bases, with 21 bases between. CDR3 length: 16 amino acids. The CDR3 loop reads CASTSWSASPNNEQFF. CDR3 DNA: TGTGCCAGCACTTCGTGGTCTGCGAGTCCAAACAATGAGCAGTTCTTC. Full variable domain (missing parts from reference TRBV7-2 and TRBJ2-1): GAGVSQSPSNKVTEKGKDVELRCDPISGHTALYWYRQSLGQGLEFLIYFQGNSAPDKSGLPSDRFSAERTGGSVSTLTIQRTQQEDSAVYLCASTSWSASPNNEQFFGPGTRLTVL.

The V and J genes are TRBV19 and TRBJ1-5, with D perhaps TRBD1 (5 bases). V was cut by 2 bases and J by 0 bases, with 8 bases left in between. From germline, CDR1 is LNHDA and CDR2 SQIVND (reference sequence). The length of the CDR3 is 15 residues. The CDR3 spells CASSIKGNSNQPQHF. The CDR3 DNA reads TGTGCCAGTAGTATAAAGGGGAATAGCAATCAGCCCCAGCATTTT.

The chain recombines TRBV19 with TRBJ2-5; no clear D. The V gene lost 4 bases and the J gene lost 4 bases, with 7 bases spanning the gap. Germline V CDR1 and CDR2: LNHDA, SQIVND (reference sequence). The CDR3 contains 12 residues. The CDR3, as DNA: TGTGCCAGTAGTACCCTCGGAGAGACCCAGTACTTC. As protein: CASSTLGETQYF.

The sample holds one count of this clone. This chain connects TRBV4-2 to TRBJ2-3, with 8 bases aligning to TRBD2. Germline V gene lookup returns CDR1 LGHNA and CDR2 YNFKEQ. The CDR3 has 15 amino acids. V lost 2 bases and J lost 0; bases outside the gene matches: 1. The CDR3 DNA is TGTGCCAGCAGCCAATCTAGCGGGAGCACAGATACGCAGTATTTT. Its translation is CASSQSSGSTDTQYF.

The rearrangement joins TRBV27 to TRBJ2-5; tentatively, D is TRBD2 (5 bases). Germline CDR1 and CDR2: MNHEY and SMNVEV (reference sequence). This CDR3 comprises 13 residues. Trimming took off 6 bases at V and 2 bases at J, with 10 bases between the two ends. The DNA for the CDR3 is TGTGCCAGCAGAGTTGGAGGACAAGAGACCCAGTACTTC. This sequence encodes CASRVGGQETQYF.

This rearrangement joins TRBV28 to TRBJ2-5, with D perhaps matching TRBD1 (6 bases). CDR1 and CDR2 (germline): MDHEN, SYDVKM. The CDR3 covers 14 residues. V was clipped by 3 bases and J by 5 bases, with 13 bases between them. DNA of the CDR3: TGTGCCAGCAGTTTGCAGGGGCGCGCGGAGACCCAGTACTTC. Encoded protein: CASSLQGRAETQYF.

This clone appeared once. The chain couples TRBV2 to TRBJ1-4, with a tentative D call TRBD1 (5 bases). V was shortened by 3 bases and J by 0 bases, with 11 bases between the two germline ends. This CDR3 spans 16 amino acids. Germline assignment: CDR1 SNHLY and CDR2 FYNNEI. In DNA form, the CDR3 reads TGTGCCAGCAGTGAGGGGACTGTTGCAACTAATGAAAAACTGTTTTTT. It translates to CASSEGTVATNEKLFF. Full variable domain (rest looked up from reference TRBV2 and TRBJ1-4): EPEVTQTPSHQVTQMGQEVILRCVPISNHLYFYWYRQILGQKVEFLVSFYNNEISEKSEIFDDQFSVERPDGSNFTLKIRSTKLEDSAMYFCASSEGTVATNEKLFFGSGTQLSVL.

This chain links TRBV7-9 with TRBJ2-5; 7 bases fit TRBD2. V dropped 0 bases and J dropped 3; count of bases not matched to a gene: 1. The CDR3 consists of 14 residues. Looked up from germline, CDR1 is SEHNR and CDR2 is FQNEAQ (reference sequence). The CDR3 DNA follows: TGTGCCAGCAGCTTAGCGGGGGGGAAAGAGACCCAGTACTTC. It encodes CASSLAGGKETQYF.

Turning to this clone: The same CDR3 arises from other DNA sequences in this sample as well. This chain connects TRBV27 to TRBJ2-2; 10 bases match TRBD2. The germline V gene encodes CDR1 MNHEY and CDR2 SMNVEV (reference sequence). Trimming took 2 bases from V and 5 from J; bases not matched to a gene: 2. This CDR3 has 15 amino acids. The CDR3 loop reads CASSLTSGVTGELFF. In nucleotides, the CDR3 is TGTGCCAGCAGTTTAACTAGCGGGGTTACCGGGGAGCTGTTTTTT.

This chain connects TRBV3-1 (or the pseudogene TRBV3-2) to TRBJ2-7; the match to TRBD1 covers 8 bases. V trimming: 0 bases; J trimming: 6 bases; junction bases outside the gene matches: 10. CDR3 size: 16 residues. Germline CDR1 is LGHDT and CDR2 is YNNKEL (reference sequence). The DNA of the CDR3 is TGTGCCAGCAGCCAAGATGGGGACAGGTGGCAGGGCGAGCAGTACTTC. Its protein is CASSQDGDRWQGEQYF.

V usage is TRBV5-6 and J usage is TRBJ2-7, with D maybe TRBD1 (6 bases). Germline CDR1 and CDR2: SGHDT and YYEEEE. The V gene lost 3 bases and the J gene lost 4 bases, with 11 bases spanning the gap. The CDR3 is made up of 13 amino acids. CDR3 protein: CASSSGQQYEQYF. The CDR3 DNA sequence: TGTGCCAGCAGCTCCGGACAGCAATACGAGCAGTACTTC. The whole variable domain, filled in from reference TRBV5-6 and TRBJ2-7, reads DAGVTQSPTHLIKTRGQQVTLRCSPKSGHDTVSWYQQALGQGPQFIFQYYEEEERQRGNFPDRFSGHQFPNYSSELNVNALLLGDSALYLCASSSGQQYEQYFGPGTRLTVT.

The V call is TRBV3-1 (or the pseudogene TRBV3-2), the J call TRBJ1-4; no clear D gene. The CDR3 loop spans 15 amino acids. In germline, CDR1 is LGHDT, CDR2 YNNKEL (reference sequence). The V gene lost 5 bases and the J gene lost 3 bases, with 13 bases spanning the gap. Written as DNA, the CDR3 is TGTGCCAGCAGCGACAAAGGGAGAGCTAATGAAAAACTGTTTTTT. This gives the protein CASSDKGRANEKLFF.

The V and J genes are TRBV10-3 and TRBJ2-1, with D possibly TRBD2 on 5 matching bases. Between the trimmed V and J ends, which lost 7 bases and 2 bases, there was a span of 9 bases. Per germline, CDR1 ENHRY and CDR2 SYGVKD. This CDR3 has 13 residues. The CDR3 region has the DNA TGTGCCATCACCGACTACCCCTACAATGAGCAGTTCTTC. It encodes CAITDYPYNEQFF.

The rearrangement uses TRBV5-1 and TRBJ1-1; D not resolved. V lost 4 bases to trimming and J lost 4 bases, with 11 bases between them. The CDR3 consists of 13 residues. Germline CDR1 is SGHRS and CDR2 is YFSETQ. DNA of the CDR3: TGCGCCAGCAGCGACGTGGGCGCCACTGAAGCTTTCTTT. Protein sequence: CASSDVGATEAFF.

The chain uses TRBV12-5 and TRBJ2-7; 11 bases line up with TRBD2. J gave up 4 bases and V 4 bases, and 6 bases lay outside the gene matches. The CDR3 is 15 residues long. CDR1 and CDR2 from the germline V gene are LGHNT and FRNRAP. The DNA for the CDR3 is TGTGCTAGTGGTTCGTTAGCGGGAGGGCCTTACGAGCAGTACTTC. Amino acid sequence: CASGSLAGGPYEQYF.

The chain employs TRBV7-3 and TRBJ2-2; tentative D call: TRBD1 (8 bases). The CDR3 is made up of 16 amino acids. Germline V gene sequence: CDR1 SGHTA, CDR2 FQGTGA. V shed 5 bases and J shed 4 bases, with 17 bases lying between them. CDR3 DNA: TGTGCCAGCAGCCCCGGGGGGCAGGGGGCCACCGGGGAGCTGTTTTTT. Its translation: CASSPGGQGATGELFF.

The V gene is TRBV3-1 (or the pseudogene TRBV3-2), the J gene TRBJ1-1; 9 positions agree with TRBD1. The CDR3 runs 14 residues. Looked up from germline, CDR1 is LGHDT and CDR2 is YNNKEL (reference sequence). J lost 4 bases, V lost 3 bases, and 3 bases had no gene match. The CDR3 sequence is CASSHLTGGTEAFF. Written as DNA, the CDR3 is TGTGCCAGCAGCCATCTGACAGGGGGCACTGAAGCTTTCTTT.

The gene calls are TRBV7-2 and TRBJ1-2, with 10 nucleotides matching TRBD1. The CDR3 covers 15 residues. In germline, CDR1 is SGHTA, CDR2 FQGNSA. V shed 4 bases, J shed 8 bases, and the junction held 10 bases outside the gene matches. CDR3 in amino acids: CASSYRQGASWGYTF. The CDR3, as DNA: TGTGCCAGCAGCTACCGACAGGGGGCTTCCTGGGGCTACACCTTC.